This T cell receptor (beta chain) was identified during a study of blood T cell repertoires in COVID-19. Study information: The origin of the acute and convalescent COVID-19 samples was the United States, Italy and Spain.

Cohort assignment relied on participant-reported clinical history. Germline V lookup: CDR1 SGHKS, CDR2 YYEKEE (reference sequence). The CDR3 consists of 15 residues. V lost 2 bases, J lost 0 bases, and 9 bases lay in between. Clones were sequenced by immunoSEQ multiplex PCR, and TCRdb holds only the in-frame ones, with some missing. The repertoire holds 200,000 to 250,000 clones, about four fifths seen once, with 8.5% to 10% in the top ten. Sequenced input: PBMCs or T cells enriched from blood (not recorded which). The chain carries TRBV5-5 and TRBJ2-1, with a weak D call TRBD1 (6 bases). The clonotype was recovered from a woman aged 45-65 years with acute COVID-19. The CDR3 nucleotides are TGTGCCAGCAGCTTCACAGGGAGCTCCTACAATGAGCAGTTCTTC. It yields the protein CASSFTGSSYNEQFF.